These T cell receptor beta chains were read from a single sample in a study of T cells after posttransplantation cyclophosphamide. Sequencing was performed with immunoSEQ multiplex PCR; in TCRdb, only in-frame clones are kept and a portion is missing. This table holds around 8,000 clones, roughly 90% found once. The sample consisted of CD4+ T cells sorted from blood, taken around 1,300 days after allogeneic stem cell transplant with posttransplant cyclophosphamide. These receptors came from a female patient in her 50s who received an allogeneic stem cell transplant from a related donor, was CMV-positive, and had no GVHD. Some of the T cells may derive from the graft donor. Both conserved end residues are part of each CDR3. A D gene is named only where the DNA matches it firmly. Only part of the rows carry a size: once, few, many, or a class if the clone is expanded.

clone_size,v_call,j_call,d_call,cdr3_aa,cdr3_nt
.,TRBV7-3,TRBJ2-6,.,CASSFSGAPGANVLTF,TGTGCCAGCAGCTTTTCAGGGGCGCCTGGGGCCAACGTCCTGACTTTC
.,TRBV4-3,TRBJ1-2,TRBD1,CASSHIQGVPSYGYTF,TGCGCCAGCAGCCACATACAGGGGGTACCCTCCTATGGCTACACCTTC
.,TRBV27,TRBJ1-1,.,CASSHATGSDTEAFF,TGTGCCAGCAGTCATGCCACAGGGTCCGACACTGAAGCTTTCTTT
.,TRBV29-1,TRBJ2-5,TRBD1,CSVHQGARGTQYF,TGCAGCGTTCATCAGGGGGCGAGGGGGACCCAGTACTTC
once,TRBV10-3,TRBJ2-6,.,CAISESNGGSGANVLTF,TGTGCCATCAGTGAGTCCAACGGGGGCTCTGGGGCCAACGTCCTGACTTTC
.,TRBV18,TRBJ1-5,.,CASPPGQNNQPQHF,TGTGCCAGCCCACCTGGACAGAATAATCAGCCCCAGCATTTT
once,TRBV9,TRBJ2-3,.,CASSVDTRTDTQYF,TGTGCCAGCAGCGTGGACACCCGCACAGATACGCAGTATTTT
.,TRBV30,TRBJ1-2,TRBD1,CAWGTVYGYTF,TGTGCCTGGGGGACAGTCTATGGCTACACCTTC
.,TRBV27,TRBJ2-3,TRBD1,CASSSPLGQRYTDTQYF,TGTGCCAGCAGTTCTCCTCTGGGACAGAGGTACACAGATACGCAGTATTTT
.,TRBV6-4,TRBJ2-1,TRBD2,CASSTLGLARNEQFF,TGTGCCAGCAGTACCCTCGGACTAGCGCGCAATGAGCAGTTCTTC
.,TRBV5-1,TRBJ1-4,TRBD1,CASSLGPGTGATNEKLFF,TGCGCCAGCAGCTTGGGCCCCGGGACAGGCGCAACTAATGAAAAACTGTTTTTT
.,TRBV27,TRBJ2-2,TRBD1,CASSLRDRGGNTGELFF,TGTGCCAGCAGTTTAAGGGACAGGGGAGGCAACACCGGGGAGCTGTTTTTT
.,TRBV6-6,TRBJ2-7,TRBD1,CASSPGGYEQYF,TGTGCCAGCAGTCCAGGGGGCTACGAGCAGTACTTC
.,TRBV1,TRBJ2-5,.,CTSSQDRRETQYF,TGCACCAGCAGCCAAGATAGGAGGGAGACCCAGTACTTC